This T cell receptor beta chain was sequenced for a study of blood T cell repertoires in COVID-19. About the research overall: PBMCs, B-cell-depleted T cells, or T cells provided the cDNA or gDNA that made up the material.

The CDR3 has 13 residues. CDR1 and CDR2 from the germline V gene are SGDLS and YYNGEE. Trimming took 3 bases from V and 7 from J, leaving 13 bases between them. In the source study's methods: Reference gene primer amplification gave nucleated cell count estimates. Sequencing used immunoSEQ multiplex PCR; TCRdb keeps in-frame clones, though not all of them. D and trimming come from the DNA, and the V and J calls and clone size come from that table. The data hold fewer than 250,000 clones, with 83% observed a single time. The sequencing sample was made of peripheral blood. This sequence originates from a woman between 45 and 60 years old with acute or convalescent COVID-19. The chain is built from TRBV9 and TRBJ1-2, with a weak D call TRBD1 (6 bases). For the CDR3, the DNA is TGTGCCAGCAGCGGAAGGGACATTGCTGGCTACACCTTC. The encoded protein is CASSGRDIAGYTF.